A single T cell receptor beta chain is shown here with its context. What this receptor recognizes is not known. No much larger clone exists at a distance of one base, and base qualities are not known. Other DNA sequences from this sample encode an identical CDR3 as well. This sample stems from a study of shared clonotypes between healthy human individuals (dated by TCRdb to about 2020). Regarding the complete study: A couple of women and a few men aged 18 to 49 years were included in the cohort. For each donor, three plates each were used for CD4 naive and CD4 memory, two plates were used for CD8 naive, and one plate was used for CD8 memory. To estimate repertoire size and how much clonotypes are shared between individuals, the study performed deep sequencing of blood TCR repertoires from about five healthy adults. To increase sequencing depth and limit assay-specific biases, different laboratories used diverse techniques to prepare libraries and sequence TCR repertoires. Per donor, leukapheresis produced somewhere between about 0.94 and 9 billion PBMCs. Broad study findings and their caveats: Because the study included only a small number of donors, the genetic and exposure-history diversity represented was limited. Sampling was limited to blood, and TCR repertoires in tissue likely differ from TCR repertoires in blood. Incomplete sequencing was indicated by rarefaction of sorted-subset datasets, despite the large sequencing depth. Based on pairwise subsampling, the degree of clonotype sharing among donors was expected to be affected by sequencing depth. Clonotypes shared by all four sorted-subset donors showed higher generation probabilities than non-shared clonotypes. Larger estimated clonotype richness was generally found for naive subsets than for memory subsets. Across a few donors, 4.5% to 6.5% of naive CD4, over 3% of naive CD8, about 2% of memory CD4, and about 0.44% of memory CD8 clonotypes were shared.

The CDR3 runs 13 residues from the cysteine to the phenylalanine. The retained sequence is limited to the CDR3, 39 bases, with the frame set at the first base. Trimming costs V 4 bases and J 2 bases, and their ends lie 9 bases apart. The germline V gene encodes CDR1 MNHEY and CDR2 SMNVEV (reference sequence). TCR CDR3 regions were amplified from genomic DNA by multiplex PCR using the deep immunoSEQ assay. Extracted genomic DNA from each cell subset was spread evenly across all wells of several immunoSEQ 96-well plates, with each plate serving as a replicate. For sorted subsets, about 200 ng genomic DNA, equal to 30,000 or so T cell genomes, was loaded into each replicate PCR. Purified libraries were measured with a Qubit 3.0 fluorometer, size-checked on a Bioanalyzer 2100, and measured again with the KAPA Library Quantification kit. Every immunoSEQ 96-well plate was sequenced on a separate single-read 150-cycle Illumina NextSeq 550 flow cell. Per the original workflow: Because only junctional sequences without quality scores were contained in the immunoSEQ output, filtering matching that applied to full-length reads could not be performed. Sequences were annotated with PyIR, a Python wrapper for IgBLAST v1.9, using IMGT germline references to assign V/J genes and CDR3. Reads with weak V/J assignments (E-value above 1e-6), missing CDR3, stop codons, out-of-frame junctions, or ambiguous translated residues were removed. A V3J clonotype was defined by an identical inferred V gene, J gene, and CDR3 amino acid sequence. Percentage overlap between repertoires was calculated by dividing the number of shared unique clonotypes by the size of the smaller repertoire. RTK rarefaction, the Chao1 estimator, and Recon v2.1 estimates of unobserved clonotypes were used to assess repertoire richness. Generation probabilities for all TCRbeta clonotypes obtained by the gDNA method from a few donors were computed using OLGA. TCRdb mirrors the immuneACCESS table, restricted to in-frame sequences. Some clones are absent from its copies; in checked studies, under half trace to an unresolved V gene, and the reason for the others is unknown. V, J and clone size were drawn from that table, and D and trimming were deduced from the DNA. This sample has about 2 million clones in its table, and about 94% of those were observed once. The ten largest clones take up around 1% of the sample.

CD8 naive samples were CD45RO-negative cells positively selected for CCR7, giving a CD45RA+CCR7+ population that excluded TemRA cells. Donors were healthy HIV-negative adults with no recently reported acute infections or vaccinations. Every donor was a Caucasian adult residing in Nashville, Tennessee, USA. Blood was obtained by leukapheresis, after which PBMCs were separated by Ficoll-Histopaque density gradient centrifugation and cryopreserved in liquid nitrogen vapor phase. Purity and quantity of every magnetically sorted T cell population were checked by analytical flow cytometry. Each sorted fraction had its genomic DNA isolated and then quantified by UV absorbance on a Nanodrop 2000c.

The chain is assembled from TRBV27 and TRBJ2-7, with no D gene named confidently. The sequence was obtained from a man between 18 and 35 years old in good health. Sequencing used naive CD8+ T cells sorted from blood. The sample's cell subset or site label, decoded: CD45RA+CCR7+. The DNA is as follows: TGTGCCAGCAGTTCCGGGTTAGCCTACGAGCAGTACTTC. Translated, this is CASSSGLAYEQYF.